This T cell receptor (beta chain) was identified during a study of Graves' ophthalmopathy and Graves' hyperthyroidism. Across the study: No treatment had been given when peripheral blood was collected at initial diagnosis. Study results and limitations: Blood samples also showed most expanded thyroid clonotypes exceeding 0.001 frequency.

This clonotype was counted many times. Its antigen is not known. Germline lookup yields CDR1 KGHSH and CDR2 LQKENI. Trimming at V came to 1 base and at J to 2 bases, leaving 0 bases not matched to a gene. The CDR3 sequence is 14 residues long. Ophthalmopathic donors had moderate-to-severe activity, CAS ≥3 and NOSPECS ≥4, with disease that had lasted under 3 months. Amplification targeted the TCR beta CDR3 regions, with RNA transcripts as the source material. HTBI-primed RT-PCR formed the first round, and a multiplex PCR formed the second. TCRdb passed the multiplex PCR reads through MiXCR, listing each CDR3 protein once. The sample records about 370,000 distinct CDR3 sequences, around 17% being singletons.

Sequenced: peripheral blood. This TCR came from a woman aged 18-29 years with Graves' ophthalmopathy. The chain links TRBV18 to TRBJ2-5, with TRBD1 matching over 8 bases. The DNA for the CDR3 is TGTGCCAGCTCACCACGGGACAGGCAAGAGACCCAGTACTTC. Its protein product is CASSPRDRQETQYF.